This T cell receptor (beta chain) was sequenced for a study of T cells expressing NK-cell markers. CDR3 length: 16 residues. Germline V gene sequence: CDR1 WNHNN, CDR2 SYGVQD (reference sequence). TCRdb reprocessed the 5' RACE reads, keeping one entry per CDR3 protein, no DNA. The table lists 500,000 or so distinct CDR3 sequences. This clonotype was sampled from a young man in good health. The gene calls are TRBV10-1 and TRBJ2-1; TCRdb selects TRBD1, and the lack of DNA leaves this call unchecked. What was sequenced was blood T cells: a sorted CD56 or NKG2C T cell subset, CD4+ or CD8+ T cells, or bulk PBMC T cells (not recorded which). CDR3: CASSESRGFRDNEQFF.